This is a list of T cell receptor beta chains from one sample in a study of blood T cell repertoires in COVID-19. Some clones are missing from TCRdb's copy, which holds only in-frame ones; the method was immunoSEQ multiplex PCR. The repertoire includes 80,000 or so clones, around 79% of them detected once, and roughly 5.6% sits in the top ten. Sequenced input: peripheral blood. The receptor set was obtained from a man aged 45-60 years with active or convalescent COVID-19. The CDR3 runs from the conserved cysteine through the conserved F or W. A D gene is named only where the DNA matches it firmly. Size tells how often a clone was seen (once, few, many) or the class of an expanded clone, and some rows leave it out.

11	-	TRBJ1-1	TRBV11-2	-	CASRANTEAFF	TGTGCCAGTAGAGCAAACACTGAAGCTTTCTTT
14	-	TRBJ1-5	TRBV10-3	-	CAISVDYSNQPQHF	TGTGCCATCAGTGTGGACTATAGCAATCAGCCCCAGCATTTT
23	-	TRBJ1-5	TRBV6-4	TRBD1	CASSDSKVKCSQGTTFGNQPQHF	TGTGCCAGCAGTGACTCGAAGGTTAAATGTTCACAGGGGACGACTTTCGGCAATCAGCCCCAGCATTTT
15	-	TRBJ1-6	TRBV2	TRBD1	CASNPGTGGNSPLHF	TGTGCCAGCAATCCCGGGACAGGGGGAAATTCACCCCTCCACTTT
16	-	TRBJ2-3	TRBV30	TRBD2	CASLAGVTASTDTQYF	TGTGCCTCGTTAGCGGGGGTCACCGCTAGCACAGATACGCAGTATTTT
15	few	TRBJ1-2	TRBV7-9	TRBD1	CASFDRGKSAYGYTF	TGTGCCAGCTTTGACAGGGGTAAATCTGCCTATGGCTACACCTTC
17	-	TRBJ2-7	TRBV19	TRBD1	CASSIGGSWTGNYEQYF	TGTGCCAGTAGTATAGGGGGGTCTTGGACAGGAAACTACGAGCAGTACTTC
13	-	TRBJ1-1	TRBV12-3/TRBV12-4	TRBD1	CATVQGARTEAFF	TGTGCCACAGTACAGGGGGCGCGCACTGAAGCTTTCTTT
16	-	TRBJ1-1	TRBV2	-	CASRSRAVAANTEAFF	TGTGCCAGCAGGTCCAGGGCCGTTGCGGCAAACACTGAAGCTTTCTTT
15	-	TRBJ1-6	TRBV6-5	TRBD1	CASTLQGGINSPLHF	TGTGCCAGCACCCTCCAGGGGGGCATAAATTCACCCCTCCACTTT
14	-	TRBJ1-1	TRBV5-1	TRBD1	CASSSQGSETEAFF	TGCGCCAGCAGCTCACAGGGGAGTGAGACTGAAGCTTTCTTT
13	-	TRBJ1-4	TRBV19	-	CASRGLRDEKLFF	TGTGCCAGTAGGGGGCTTAGGGATGAAAAACTGTTTTTT
16	-	TRBJ1-2	TRBV5-5	-	CASSLEGGVAIYGYTF	TGTGCCAGCAGCTTGGAGGGCGGGGTAGCCATCTATGGCTACACCTTC
13	-	TRBJ1-2	TRBV24-1	-	CATSDRTDLGYTF	TGTGCCACCAGTGATCGGACAGACCTCGGCTACACCTTC
15	-	TRBJ2-7	TRBV4-3	TRBD1	CASSQEQGIAYEQYF	TGCGCCAGCAGCCAAGAACAGGGGATCGCCTACGAGCAGTACTTC
16	-	TRBJ2-2	TRBV7-9	-	CASATTGIMNTGELFF	TGTGCCAGTGCCACGACAGGAATTATGAACACCGGGGAGCTGTTTTTT
19	-	TRBJ2-5	TRBV24-1	TRBD1	CATSDPTGTGRGLPGTQYF	TGTGCCACCAGTGACCCCACCGGGACAGGACGGGGGCTCCCGGGGACCCAGTACTTC
17	-	TRBJ2-3	TRBV7-2	TRBD2	CASSLFSGGAGTDTQYF	TGTGCCAGCAGCTTATTTAGCGGGGGGGCCGGCACAGATACGCAGTATTTT
15	-	TRBJ2-2	TRBV5-1	-	CASSLEAGITGELFF	TGCGCCAGCAGCTTGGAGGCAGGGATAACCGGGGAGCTGTTTTTT
14	once	TRBJ2-5	TRBV7-2	TRBD1	CASSLDRAQETQYF	TGTGCCAGCAGCCTCGACAGGGCCCAAGAGACCCAGTACTTC
14	-	TRBJ1-3	TRBV5-6	-	CASSLELSGNTIYF	TGTGCCAGCAGCTTGGAATTATCTGGAAACACCATATATTTT
16	-	TRBJ2-2	TRBV7-8	TRBD1	CASSLGQGAATGELFF	TGTGCCAGCAGCTTGGGTCAGGGGGCGGCCACCGGGGAGCTGTTTTTT
15	-	TRBJ2-1	TRBV5-5	-	CASSLGGVSYNEQFF	TGTGCCAGCAGCTTGGGCGGGGTTTCCTACAATGAGCAGTTCTTC
14	once	TRBJ2-5	TRBV7-8	-	CASSLQEYQETQYF	TGTGCCAGCAGCTTACAAGAGTACCAAGAGACCCAGTACTTC